This T cell receptor beta chain was retrieved from a study of T cells in Graves' hyperthyroidism and ophthalmopathy. The table lists this clonotype with many counts. There were TCR beta CDR3 regions amplified from RNA transcripts. The primer set for the first-round RT-PCR of the TCR CDR3 was HTBI. TCRdb fed the multiplex PCR reads into MiXCR, producing one record per CDR3 protein. The sample gives about 620,000 distinct CDR3 sequences, under 20% of which show up once; around 4% is in the top ten. The TCR comes from a woman aged 25 to 39 with Graves' hyperthyroidism. What was sequenced was blood.

The CDR3 DNA sequence: TGTGCCAGCAGCTTAGGTGGGCACAATGAGCAGTTCTTC. It encodes CASSLGGHNEQFF. V usage is TRBV7-8 and J usage is TRBJ2-1; unclear D gene. The ends were cut back, 1 base at V and 5 bases at J, with 6 bases in the middle. CDR3 length equals 13 residues. Per germline, CDR1 SGHVS and CDR2 FQNEAQ. The variable domain in full, completed from reference TRBV7-8 and TRBJ2-1, reads GAGVSQSPRYKVAKRGQDVALRCDPISGHVSLFWYQQALGQGPEFLTYFQNEAQLDKSGLPSDRFFAERPEGSVSTLKIQRTQQEDSAVYLCASSLGGHNEQFFGPGTRLTVL.